This T cell receptor (beta chain) originates from a study of T-cell memory formation after mild COVID-19. Across the study: Across donors, TCR clusters were largely donor specific.

This clonotype has only a few counts. What it binds is not known. Each CDR3 protein gets one entry after TCRdb re-called the 5' RACE reads with MiXCR. The sample includes roughly 140,000 distinct CDR3 sequences, 14% to 15% of them seen just once. Findings and limits, study-wide: Researchers found some responding clones in pre-infection memory, a sign that cross-reactive memory joined.

Sequenced input: PBMCs or a T cell subset sorted from them (not recorded which). The sequence derives from an adult woman who had mild COVID-19 (a few samples of this study predate the infection). Cell type and time point are not known.

CDR3 nucleotides: TGTGCCAGCAGCTTGTCAGAAAACACTGAAGCTTTCTTT. Encoded protein: CASSLSENTEAFF. This chain joins TRBV11-3 and TRBJ1-1, with no clear D. The ends were cut back, 3 bases at V and 2 bases at J, with 7 bases in the middle. Germline lookup yields CDR1 SGHNT and CDR2 YENEEA. The CDR3 has 13 residues.